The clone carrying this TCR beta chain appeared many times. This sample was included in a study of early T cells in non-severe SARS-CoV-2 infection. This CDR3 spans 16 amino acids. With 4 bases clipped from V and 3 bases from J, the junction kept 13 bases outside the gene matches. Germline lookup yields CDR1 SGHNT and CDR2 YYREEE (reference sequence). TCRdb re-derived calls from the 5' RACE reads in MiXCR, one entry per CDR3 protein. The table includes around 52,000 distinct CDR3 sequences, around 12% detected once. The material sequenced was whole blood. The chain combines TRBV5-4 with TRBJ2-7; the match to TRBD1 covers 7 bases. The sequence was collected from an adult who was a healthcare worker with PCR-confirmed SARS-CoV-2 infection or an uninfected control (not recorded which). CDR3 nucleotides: TGTGCCAGCAGCGAAGCAGCCGGGACAGCGTTCTACGAGCAGTACTTC. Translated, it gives CASSEAAGTAFYEQYF.